This passage covers 19 T cell receptor beta chains from one sample sequenced in a study of early T cells in non-severe SARS-CoV-2 infection (dated by TCRdb to the early 2020s). Receptors were amplified or captured by 5' RACE. This sample was sequenced with a NextSeq 500. TCRdb took the public reads, trimmed them with fastp at Q25, ran MiXCR for clone calling and kept in-frame beta chains. Each CDR3 protein appears once, grouped with its most common genes and DNA. Here the sample has roughly 100,000 distinct CDR3 sequences; 13% occur a single time. The ten largest make up about 5.7% of the sample. Sequencing was performed on whole blood. The receptors were sampled from an adult who was a healthcare worker with PCR-confirmed SARS-CoV-2 infection or an uninfected control (not recorded which).

V usage is TRBV4-1 and J usage is TRBJ2-3; TRBD2 agrees at 8 bases. The CDR3 has 20 amino acids. Germline CDR1 MGHRA, CDR2 YSYEKL. J was trimmed by 1 base and V by 0 bases; bases with no gene match: 15. The CDR3 region has the DNA TGCGCCAGCAGCCAAGATCGTTGGGCTAGCGGGTCGCGTGGCACAGATACGCAGTATTTT. Translating it yields CASSQDRWASGSRGTDTQYF.

J is TRBJ2-7 and V is TRBV11-2, with 9 bases aligning to TRBD2. In germline, CDR1 is SGHAT, CDR2 FQNNGV. V shed 5 bases, J shed 3 bases, and the junction held 17 bases outside the gene matches. CDR3 size: 18 residues. The CDR3 region is CASSPTAGLARGDYEQYF. In DNA form, the CDR3 reads TGTGCCAGCAGCCCAACCGCCGGACTAGCGAGAGGGGACTACGAGCAGTACTTC.

This clonotype came up many times. J is TRBJ2-1 and V is TRBV7-6; 8 nucleotides align to TRBD2. J lost 8 bases, V lost 5 bases, and 14 bases had no gene match. This CDR3 comprises 16 residues. Germline V gene data show CDR1 as SGHVS and CDR2 as FNYEAQ. As DNA, the CDR3 is TGTGCCAGCAGCGCCTCCGTGAGCGGGAGATTCTATGAGCAGTTCTTC. This codes for CASSASVSGRFYEQFF.

This clonotype was observed many times. The J gene is TRBJ2-1, the V gene TRBV20-1; D ambiguous. The ends were cut back, 1 base at V and 8 bases at J, with 9 bases in the middle. The CDR3 has 12 residues. CDR1 is DFQATT, CDR2 SNEGSKA, per germline (reference sequence). Written as DNA, the CDR3 is TGCAGTGCTAGAGTGCCCGGGTATGAGCAGTTCTTC. Encoded protein: CSARVPGYEQFF.

This clonotype came up many times. This chain uses TRBV2 with TRBJ2-1; D is perhaps TRBD2 (5 bases). V was pared by 8 bases and J by 7 bases, with 15 bases between. The CDR3 is made up of 13 amino acids. The germline V gene encodes CDR1 SNHLY and CDR2 FYNNEI. The CDR3 DNA is TGTGCCAGCGCGAGGGAGACGAGGAATGAGCAGTTCTTC. Its protein is CASARETRNEQFF.

This clonotype was picked up many times. The chain joins TRBV13 to TRBJ1-2; 10 bases align to TRBD1. Trimming cost V 3 bases and J 7 bases; bases outside gene matches: 8. The length of the CDR3 is 15 residues. Germline V gene data show CDR1 as PRHDT and CDR2 as FYEKMQ (reference sequence). The CDR3 reads CASSFPGQGSIGYTF. CDR3 in DNA: TGTGCCAGCAGCTTTCCGGGACAGGGGTCTATTGGCTACACCTTC. Full variable domain (remainder filled in from reference TRBV13 and TRBJ1-2): AAGVIQSPRHLIKEKRETATLKCYPIPRHDTVYWYQQGPGQDPQFLISFYEKMQSDKGSIPDRFSAQQFSDYHSELNMSSLELGDSALYFCASSFPGQGSIGYTFGSGTRLTVV.

This sequence joins TRBV12-3 or TRBV12-4 and TRBJ1-5; perhaps TRBD1 as D (5 bases). With 3 bases removed from V and 2 bases from J, the gap between germline ends came to 17 bases. CDR3 length: 17 amino acids. The CDR3 protein is CASSFSGTIVGNQPQHF. CDR3 sequence (DNA): TGTGCCAGCAGTTTTTCCGGGACGATCGTGGGCAATCAGCCCCAGCATTTT.

For this clonotype: A read error may produce the germline difference seen at one junction end. The chain is built from TRBV28 and TRBJ1-3, with D maybe TRBD1 (6 bases). CDR3 length equals 9 residues. Germline CDR1 is MDHEN and CDR2 is SYDVKM. The CDR3 spells CASGHDRLF. CDR3 nucleotides: TGTGCCAGCGGACACGACAGGCTTTTT.

This clonotype was found many times. The J gene is TRBJ1-2, the V gene TRBV6-5; D unresolved. The germline V and J ends were trimmed by 8 bases and 6 bases, with 10 bases remaining between them. This CDR3 comprises 11 residues. Germline V gives CDR1 MNHEY, CDR2 SVGAGI. CDR3 DNA: TGTGCCAGCTACTCCCCCAATGGCTACACCTTC. It yields the protein CASYSPNGYTF.

This clonotype was seen at least ten times. The rearrangement uses TRBV12-3 or TRBV12-4 and TRBJ2-7; 7 nucleotides line up with TRBD2. J gave up 0 bases and V 7 bases, and 15 bases lay outside the gene matches. This CDR3 contains 17 residues. CDR3 residues: CASTYEIRGVSSYEQYF. The CDR3 DNA sequence: TGTGCCAGCACCTACGAGATCCGGGGGGTTAGCTCCTACGAGCAGTACTTC.

This clonotype occurred many times. The chain combines TRBV15 with TRBJ2-1; 7 bases match TRBD2. The CDR3 length is 15 residues. J was trimmed by 6 bases and V by 8 bases; bases with no gene match: 13. In germline, CDR1 is LNHNV, CDR2 YYDKDF (reference sequence). The chain's CDR3 is CATAQRREQVNEQFF. The CDR3 DNA reads TGTGCCACCGCCCAGAGGCGGGAGCAGGTCAATGAGCAGTTCTTC.

The chain is built from TRBV20-1 and TRBJ1-1; unclear D gene. The CDR3 runs 13 residues. Germline-derived CDR1 and CDR2 are DFQATT and SNEGSKA (reference sequence). V was pared by 4 bases and J by 0 bases, with 9 bases between. The CDR3 sequence: CSATQPMNTEAFF. CDR3 bases: TGCAGTGCTACGCAGCCTATGAACACTGAAGCTTTCTTT.

This clonotype was observed at least ten times. The rearrangement uses TRBV19 and TRBJ1-5; 9 bases map to TRBD1. CDR1 is LNHDA, CDR2 SQIVND, per germline (reference sequence). V trimming: 5 bases; J trimming: 4 bases; junction bases outside the gene matches: 6. This CDR3 has 15 residues. The CDR3 nucleotides are TGTGCCAGTAGTGACACAGGGGGCCGAAATCAGCCCCAGCATTTT. This sequence encodes CASSDTGGRNQPQHF.

At least ten counts were recorded for this clonotype. The chain joins TRBV5-6 to TRBJ2-1, with a weak D call TRBD2 (5 bases). The CDR3 consists of 14 residues. The germline gives CDR1 SGHDT, CDR2 YYEEEE. Trimming left V 7 bases short and J 6 bases short, with 17 bases between. CDR3 DNA: TGTGCCAGCGCTGGCGGAGGAGGTACCAATGAGCAGTTCTTC. It is translated as CASAGGGGTNEQFF.

This clonotype has a handful of counts. The CDR3 DNA is TGTGCCACCAGTGCCCTCCCGGGGAGATACAGGGTGGACGGGGAGCTGTTTTTT. Its protein is CATSALPGRYRVDGELFF. The rearrangement uses TRBV24-1 and TRBJ2-2; a weak D match, TRBD1 (6 bases). Germline values: CDR1 KGHDR, CDR2 SFDVKD. Deletions cut 5 bases from V and 7 bases from J, with 25 bases between. The CDR3 totals 18 residues.

The gene calls are TRBV19 and TRBJ2-1; 8 bases match TRBD2. With V trimmed by 3 bases and J by 4 bases, 5 bases remained unmatched. CDR3 size: 15 residues. Germline loops: CDR1 LNHDA, CDR2 SQIVND (reference sequence). The CDR3 DNA sequence: TGTGCCAGTAGTATCAATAGCGGGACATACAATGAGCAGTTCTTC. Translation: CASSINSGTYNEQFF.

The gene calls are TRBV6-6 and TRBJ2-1; 7 nucleotides agree with TRBD2. V lost 7 bases to trimming and J lost 3 bases; unmatched junction nucleotides: 6. The CDR3 length is 14 residues. CDR1 and CDR2 from the germline V gene are MNHNY and SVGAGI (reference sequence). The DNA of the CDR3 is TGTGCCAGCAAGTGGGAGGGCCTCTACAATGAGCAGTTCTTC. Protein sequence: CASKWEGLYNEQFF.

The rearrangement joins TRBV28 to TRBJ1-1, with 7 positions matching TRBD1. Germline CDR1 is MDHEN and CDR2 is SYDVKM. The CDR3 runs to 12 residues. The trim removed 10 bases at V and 4 bases at J, leaving 6 bases unmatched. The CDR3: CAISGGSTEAFF. For the CDR3, the DNA is TGTGCCATCTCAGGGGGTTCCACTGAAGCTTTCTTT.

Only a few counts were recorded for this clonotype. This rearrangement joins TRBV29-1 to TRBJ2-6, with 7 bases fitting TRBD1. Per germline, CDR1 SQVTM and CDR2 ANQGSEA. V trimming: 6 bases; J trimming: 4 bases; junction bases outside the gene matches: 6. The CDR3 sequence is 14 residues long. The CDR3 coding sequence is TGCAGCGTGGATGACAGGGCAGGGGCCAACGTCCTGACTTTC. Protein sequence: CSVDDRAGANVLTF.